This passage covers 13 T cell receptor beta chains from one sample sequenced in a study of cytomegalovirus exposure and HLA in healthy donors. With 60 Vbeta and 13 Jbeta primers, the PCR was carried out. The assay was immunoSEQ multiplex PCR, and TCRdb's table has in-frame clones only and misses some. Of about 140,000 clones in the sample, nearly 70% are singletons; the top ten hold 8% to 13%. The sample was PBMCs. The receptors were sampled from a man aged 25 to 45 in good health and CMV-seropositive.

The J gene is TRBJ2-7, the V gene TRBV7-9, with 8 bases fitting TRBD1. The CDR3 has 14 residues. V lost 5 bases, J lost 1 base, and 4 bases stayed unmatched. From germline, CDR1 is SEHNR and CDR2 FQNEAQ (reference sequence). The CDR3 region is CASSPRDRSYEQYF. The CDR3 nucleotides are TGTGCCAGCAGCCCCCGGGACAGGTCCTACGAGCAGTACTTC.

The V gene is TRBV28, the J gene TRBJ2-2; D possibly corresponds to TRBD2 (6 bases). V was cut by 3 bases and J by 4 bases, with 12 bases left in between. The CDR3 is 15 amino acids. CDR1 and CDR2 from the germline V gene are MDHEN and SYDVKM. CDR3 in amino acids: CASSLGGLSTGELFF. CDR3 coding DNA: TGTGCCAGCAGTTTGGGGGGATTGAGCACCGGGGAGCTGTTTTTT.

J is TRBJ2-2 and V is TRBV29-1; TRBD2 matches 11 bases. The germline V gene encodes CDR1 SQVTM and CDR2 ANQGSEA. The CDR3 sequence is 17 residues long. V was clipped by 5 bases and J by 2 bases; unmatched bases: 10. CDR3 region: CSVLAAGLAENTGELFF. The CDR3 coding sequence is TGCAGCGTTTTAGCCGCGGGACTAGCGGAAAACACCGGGGAGCTGTTTTTT.

The chain couples TRBV7-8 to TRBJ2-7, with 14 bases aligning to TRBD2. The CDR3 spans 16 residues. Germline V gives CDR1 SGHVS, CDR2 FQNEAQ. Trimming removed 5 bases from V and 4 bases from J; junction bases left unmatched: 7. CDR3 loop: CASSPRLAGGSYEQYF. CDR3 bases: TGTGCCAGCAGCCCAAGACTAGCGGGAGGGTCATACGAGCAGTACTTC.

There are a few counts of this clone. The V gene is TRBV13, the J gene TRBJ1-2; no clear D gene. V was clipped by 5 bases and J by 7 bases, with 11 bases between them. CDR1 PRHDT and CDR2 FYEKMQ come from the germline V gene (reference sequence). This CDR3 is built from 12 residues. CDR3 in amino acids: CASSPPTLGYTF. The DNA for the CDR3 is TGTGCCAGCAGCCCCCCGACACTTGGCTACACCTTC.

This clone showed up just a few times. The chain is built from TRBV9 and TRBJ2-7; TRBD2 matches at 15 bases. Germline assignment: CDR1 SGDLS and CDR2 YYNGEE. The V and J ends lost 3 bases and 2 bases, in that order; junction bases with no gene match: 9. This CDR3 comprises 18 residues. The CDR3 protein is CASSAGTSGRLSAYEQYF. The CDR3, as DNA: TGTGCCAGCAGCGCCGGGACTAGCGGGAGGCTATCCGCCTACGAGCAGTACTTC.

The gene calls are TRBV9 and TRBJ2-1, with D perhaps TRBD2 (6 bases). Looked up from germline, CDR1 is SGDLS and CDR2 is YYNGEE. Trimming pared 4 bases from V and 4 bases from J, leaving 18 bases between. The CDR3 length is 16 residues. The CDR3 here is CASSLNGLAPYNEQFF. The CDR3 DNA reads TGTGCCAGCAGCCTAAATGGGCTAGCGCCATACAATGAGCAGTTCTTC.

The chain employs TRBV7-9 and TRBJ2-1; weak D call: TRBD1 (6 bases). Looked up from germline, CDR1 is SEHNR and CDR2 is FQNEAQ (reference sequence). The CDR3 runs 12 residues. Trimming shortened V by 11 bases and J by 5 bases, and 13 bases separated the two germline ends. CDR3 amino acids: CAGRQADNEQFF. Here the CDR3 DNA reads TGTGCCGGGAGACAGGCGGACAATGAGCAGTTCTTC.

The chain is built from TRBV6-1 and TRBJ2-3; D gene unclear. The CDR3 runs 14 residues. Germline CDR1 and CDR2: MNHNS and SASEGT. The V and J ends lost 1 base and 3 bases respectively, with 8 bases between them. CDR3 in DNA: TGTGCCAGCAGTGAAGTGTTAAAAACAGATACGCAGTATTTT. This encodes CASSEVLKTDTQYF.

This chain uses TRBV10-3 with TRBJ2-5, with a weak D call TRBD1 (5 bases). This CDR3 comprises 14 residues. The V and J ends lost 3 bases and 5 bases respectively, with 13 bases between them. Germline CDR1 ENHRY, CDR2 SYGVKD. CDR3 amino acids: CAISDEQGAETQYF. For the CDR3, the DNA is TGTGCCATCAGTGACGAGCAAGGGGCGGAGACCCAGTACTTC.

This clone came up a few times. The rearrangement links TRBV14 to TRBJ1-2; D might be TRBD1 (5 bases). Germline V gene data show CDR1 as SGHDN and CDR2 as FVKESK. This CDR3 has 15 amino acids. The V end was cut by 0 bases, the J end by 4 bases, with 12 bases between. The CDR3 is CASSQDTGGGYGYTF. CDR3 DNA: TGTGCCAGCAGCCAAGATACCGGGGGAGGCTATGGCTACACCTTC. Using reference TRBV14 and TRBJ1-2 for the parts outside the CDR3, the full variable domain is EAGVTQFPSHSVIEKGQTVTLRCDPISGHDNLYWYRRVMGKEIKFLLHFVKESKQDESGMPNNRFLAERTGGTYSTLKVQPAELEDSGVYFCASSQDTGGGYGYTFGSGTRLTVV.

The genes are TRBV6-6 and TRBJ2-7; TRBD1 matches 12 bases. This CDR3 has 15 residues. Germline CDR1 reads MNHNY; CDR2 reads SVGAGI (reference sequence). V was clipped by 6 bases and J by 6 bases; unmatched bases: 9. CDR3 DNA sequence: TGTGCCAGCAGACCCCCCGGGACAGGGGGCGGCGAGCAGTACTTC. It yields the protein CASRPPGTGGGEQYF.

This clone was seen a few times. Germline and junction disagree at one end, which may indicate a read error. CDR3 sequence: CASSISGVGNTQYF. The CDR3 DNA follows: TGTGCCAGCAGTATATCCGGGGTGGGGAATACGCAGTATTTT. The chain combines TRBV27 with TRBJ2-3; perhaps TRBD2 as D (5 bases). This CDR3 comprises 14 residues. Germline CDR1 is MNHEY and CDR2 is SMNVEV (reference sequence).